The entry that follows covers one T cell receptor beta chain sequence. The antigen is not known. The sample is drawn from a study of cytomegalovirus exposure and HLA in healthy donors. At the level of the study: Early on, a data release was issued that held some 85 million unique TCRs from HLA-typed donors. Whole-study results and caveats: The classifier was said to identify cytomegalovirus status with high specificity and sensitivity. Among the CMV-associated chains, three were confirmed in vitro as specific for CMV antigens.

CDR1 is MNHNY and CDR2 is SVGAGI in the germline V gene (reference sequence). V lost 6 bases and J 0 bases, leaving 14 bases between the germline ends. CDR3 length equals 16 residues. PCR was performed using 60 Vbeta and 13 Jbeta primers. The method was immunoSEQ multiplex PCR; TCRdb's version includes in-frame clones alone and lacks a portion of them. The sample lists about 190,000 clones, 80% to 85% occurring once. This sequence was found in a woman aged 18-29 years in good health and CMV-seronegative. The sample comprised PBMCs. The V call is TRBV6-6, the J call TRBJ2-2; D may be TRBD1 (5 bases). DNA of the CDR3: TGTGCCAGCAGCCCCCCGGACATCGCGAACACCGGGGAGCTGTTTTTT. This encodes CASSPPDIANTGELFF.